This TCR beta chain originates from a study of T cell responses to AZD1222 COVID-19 vaccine. General study points: Seropositive status at baseline applied to only six AZD1222 recipients. The donor cohort was predominantly white British with a female majority, and clonal diversity may have been underestimated. Within unmutated variant regions lay the reported targets of nearly half of spike-specific TCRs. Across spike, vaccine-associated CD4 TCRs were found, dominant at 160-218 and 743-854.

Points on this clone: The antigen is undetermined.

The length of the CDR3 is 13 residues. The germline V gene encodes CDR1 SNHLY and CDR2 FYNNEI. The ends were cut back, 6 bases at V and 0 bases at J, with 8 bases in the middle. The method was immunoSEQ multiplex PCR; TCRdb's version includes in-frame clones alone and lacks a portion of them. The data show 150,000 to 180,000 clones, 70% to 90% seen once. This chain connects TRBV2 to TRBJ1-2; no reliable D call. The sequence was collected from an adult who had recovered from COVID-19. The material sequenced was peripheral blood, taken after recovery from COVID-19. The CDR3: CASRAGANYGYTF. CDR3 nucleotides: TGTGCCAGCAGAGCAGGAGCTAACTATGGCTACACCTTC.